Shown below are 28 T cell receptor beta chains from a single sample sequenced in a study of human T cells and chemical hapten exposure. Each CDR3 protein gets one entry after TCRdb re-called the RACE reads with MiXCR. This repertoire shows a few hundred thousand distinct CDR3 sequences, approximately 5.8% found once; its top ten account for about 8.7%. Time point defined: pre-sensitization, week 0. The sample's treatment: therapeutic diphenylcyclopropenone sensitization with weekly scalp DPC. The sample here was whole blood, taken in connection with sensitization to the hapten diphenylcyclopropenone (DPC). The receptors shown here come from a woman aged 18-29 years with alopecia areata. Some clones in this sample may be carry-over from other donors' samples.

This clonotype has a count of ten or more. This rearrangement joins TRBV5-6 to TRBJ1-5, with a tentative D call TRBD1 (5 bases). The germline gives CDR1 SGHDT, CDR2 YYEEEE. This CDR3 has 13 residues. The germline V and J ends were trimmed by 0 bases and 7 bases, with 8 bases remaining between them. The CDR3 DNA sequence: TGTGCCAGCAGCTTGGCGGGGGTCCAGCCCCAGCATTTT. This encodes CASSLAGVQPQHF.

This clonotype was found a few times. The CDR3: CATSRDSGNQPQHF. Here the CDR3 DNA reads TGTGCCACCAGCAGAGATTCCGGCAATCAGCCCCAGCATTTT. This chain connects TRBV15 to TRBJ1-5; D remains ambiguous. V was shortened by 0 bases and J by 2 bases, with 5 bases between the two germline ends. The CDR3 consists of 14 residues. Germline CDR1 and CDR2: LNHNV and YYDKDF (reference sequence).

This clonotype was picked up many times. The chain is built from TRBV7-2 and TRBJ2-5; D gene ambiguous. Germline loops: CDR1 SGHTA, CDR2 FQGNSA. This CDR3 region has 16 residues. V was pared by 3 bases and J by 0 bases, with 14 bases between. The CDR3 region is CASSLLTGRYQETQYF. DNA of the CDR3: TGTGCCAGCAGCTTGCTTACCGGACGGTACCAAGAGACCCAGTACTTC.

V and J are TRBV28 and TRBJ1-3, with D uncertain. Per germline, CDR1 MDHEN and CDR2 SYDVKM. This CDR3 spans 14 amino acids. V was pared by 4 bases and J by 0 bases, with 7 bases between. CDR3 nucleotides: TGTGCCAGCAGTTCTCAGATCTCTGGAAACACCATATATTTT. Residues: CASSSQISGNTIYF.

This clonotype has only a few counts. The chain is built from TRBV6-5 and TRBJ1-2, with D perhaps matching TRBD1 (5 bases). The ends were cut back, 8 bases at V and 5 bases at J, with 15 bases in the middle. Germline V gene lookup returns CDR1 MNHEY and CDR2 SVGAGI. There are 13 residues in the CDR3. DNA of the CDR3: TGTGCCAGCGGAAGGCAGGGAAGTTATGGCTACACCTTC. It yields the protein CASGRQGSYGYTF.

This clonotype was recorded a few times. The rearrangement joins TRBV3-1 to TRBJ1-5; D gene unclear. CDR1 LGHDT and CDR2 YNNKEL come from the germline V gene (reference sequence). This CDR3 is built from 13 residues. Trimming removed 0 bases from V and 7 bases from J, with 7 bases in between. The CDR3 protein is CASSQDLYQPQHF. The CDR3 nucleotides are TGTGCCAGCAGCCAAGATCTCTACCAGCCCCAGCATTTT.

The chain is built from TRBV10-3 and TRBJ1-2; D gene ambiguous. The CDR3 runs 13 residues. Per the germline V gene, CDR1 is ENHRY and CDR2 is SYGVKD. Trimming pared 4 bases from V and 7 bases from J, leaving 13 bases between. The CDR3 sequence is CAISGVWDSGYTF. The CDR3 coding sequence is TGTGCCATCAGTGGAGTCTGGGATTCTGGCTACACCTTC.

This clonotype occurred many times. The J gene is TRBJ1-2, the V gene TRBV3-1; a possible D gene is TRBD1 (5 bases). The length of the CDR3 is 13 residues. Looked up from germline, CDR1 is LGHDT and CDR2 is YNNKEL (reference sequence). Trimming cost V 8 bases and J 4 bases, with 14 bases left between them. The CDR3 coding sequence is TGTGCCAGCTCCCAGACAGTTACCTATGGCTACACCTTC. This translates into CASSQTVTYGYTF.

A word on this clonotype: Just one base apart from a much larger clone, this may be a read error. This chain links TRBV4-3 with TRBJ2-7; 11 nucleotides align to TRBD2. V gave up 0 bases and J gave up 3 bases; unmatched junction bases: 7. CDR1 and CDR2 (germline): LGHNA, YSLEER. The length of the CDR3 is 17 residues. The CDR3 is CASSQELELAGVYEQYF. In DNA, the CDR3 is TGCGCCAGCAGCCAAGAACTCGAACTAGCGGGAGTCTACGAGCAGTACTTC.

This chain links TRBV5-1 with TRBJ2-7; 9 nucleotides agree with TRBD2. Germline V CDR1 and CDR2: SGHRS, YFSETQ. Losses at the gene ends were 2 bases for V and 2 bases for J; bases not matched to a gene: 5. The CDR3 consists of 15 residues. The CDR3 is CASSFLAGATYEQYF. The CDR3, as DNA: TGCGCCAGCAGCTTTTTAGCGGGGGCAACCTACGAGCAGTACTTC.

This clonotype showed up many times. The gene calls are TRBV14 and TRBJ2-1; D possibly uses TRBD1 or TRBD2 (6 bases each). The CDR3 runs 15 residues. Germline assignment: CDR1 SGHDN and CDR2 FVKESK. Trimming pared 3 bases from V and 2 bases from J, leaving 11 bases between. CDR3: CASSHPRGPYNEQFF. The CDR3 nucleotides read TGTGCCAGCAGCCACCCCCGGGGGCCCTACAATGAGCAGTTCTTC.

There are a few counts of this clonotype. V usage is TRBV3-1 and J usage is TRBJ1-4, with D possibly TRBD1 on 5 matching bases. V was cut by 0 bases and J by 6 bases, with 29 bases left in between. The V gene's germline CDR1 is LGHDT and CDR2 YNNKEL (reference sequence). This CDR3 comprises 21 residues. The CDR3 DNA sequence: TGTGCCAGCAGCCAAGATGAGGCTCCTTCAACGGATGTTGGGGGGGATGAAAAACTGTTTTTT. Translated: CASSQDEAPSTDVGGDEKLFF. The full variable domain, rest sourced from reference TRBV3-1 and TRBJ1-4, is DTAVSQTPKYLVTQMGNDKSIKCEQNLGHDTMYWYKQDSKKFLKIMFSYNNKELIINETVPNRFSPKSPDKAHLNLHINSLELGDSAVYFCASSQDEAPSTDVGGDEKLFFGSGTQLSVL.

This clonotype came up many times. The rearrangement links TRBV9 to TRBJ2-4; TRBD1 matches at 8 bases. The CDR3 extends over 17 amino acids. With V trimmed by 4 bases and J by 1 base, 10 bases remained unmatched. From germline, CDR1 is SGDLS and CDR2 YYNGEE. This chain's CDR3 is CASSSQGATSAKNIQYF. The CDR3 DNA sequence: TGTGCCAGCAGCTCCCAGGGGGCCACGTCCGCCAAAAACATTCAGTACTTC.

This clonotype was detected many times. This rearrangement joins TRBV20-1 to TRBJ2-7; 12 bases align to TRBD2. This CDR3 contains 16 residues. V trimming: 2 bases; J trimming: 3 bases; junction bases outside the gene matches: 8. Germline CDR1 reads DFQATT; CDR2 reads SNEGSKA (reference sequence). The CDR3 DNA reads as TGCAGTGCTAGACCGCCCCTAGCGGGGGGGCACTACGAGCAGTACTTC. Translated: CSARPPLAGGHYEQYF.

The count of this clonotype is one. V usage is TRBV6-5 and J usage is TRBJ1-1, with a weak D call TRBD1 (5 bases). CDR3 length equals 14 residues. V lost 2 bases and J 6 bases, leaving 13 bases between the germline ends. Germline loops: CDR1 MNHEY, CDR2 SVGAGI. As DNA, the CDR3 is TGTGCCAGCAGTTACGAATCCAGGGAAGCTGAAGCTTTCTTT. It specifies CASSYESREAEAFF.

This clonotype was observed many times. This chain connects TRBV7-9 to TRBJ2-3; D gene uncertain. Germline values: CDR1 SEHNR, CDR2 FQNEAQ (reference sequence). V shed 1 base and J shed 4 bases, with 9 bases lying between them. The CDR3 loop spans 14 amino acids. This CDR3 reads CASSLEPGSDTQYF. The CDR3 DNA reads TGTGCCAGCAGCTTAGAGCCAGGTTCAGATACGCAGTATTTT.

The chain recombines TRBV24-1 with TRBJ2-3; no clear D gene. CDR3 size: 13 residues. V shed 4 bases and J shed 6 bases, with 10 bases lying between them. The V gene's germline CDR1 is KGHDR and CDR2 SFDVKD. The CDR3 region is CATSDAQVDTQYF. The CDR3 coding sequence is TGTGCCACCAGTGACGCCCAGGTGGATACGCAGTATTTT.

In this sample, this clonotype turned up many times. The chain joins TRBV28 to TRBJ2-1, with 7 bases matching TRBD1. Germline trimming cut 6 bases from V and 5 bases from J; bases unmatched to any gene: 7. The CDR3 loop spans 14 amino acids. Germline assignment: CDR1 MDHEN and CDR2 SYDVKM. The CDR3 loop reads CASRDRDRDNEQFF. In DNA form, the CDR3 reads TGTGCCAGCAGGGACCGAGACAGGGACAATGAGCAGTTCTTC.

This clonotype was recorded at least ten times. J is TRBJ1-6 and V is TRBV15; TRBD1 might be the D (6 bases). CDR3 size: 15 residues. V dropped 2 bases and J dropped 7 bases, with 12 bases sitting between them. Germline CDR1 LNHNV, CDR2 YYDKDF (reference sequence). The CDR3 reads CATSRRQAINSPLHF. CDR3 DNA sequence: TGTGCCACCAGCAGAAGACAGGCGATAAATTCACCCCTCCACTTT. Using reference TRBV15 and TRBJ1-6 for the parts outside the CDR3, the full variable domain is DAMVIQNPRYQVTQFGKPVTLSCSQTLNHNVMYWYQQKSSQAPKLLFHYYDKDFNNEADTPDNFQSRRPNTSFCFLDIRSPGLGDTAMYLCATSRRQAINSPLHFGNGTRLTVT.

This clonotype occurred a few times. The chain links TRBV6-5 to TRBJ2-7; D remains unclear. The CDR3 covers 14 residues. The germline V and J ends were trimmed by 5 bases and 3 bases, with 14 bases remaining between them. From germline, CDR1 is MNHEY and CDR2 SVGAGI. CDR3 in amino acids: CASSRASWFYEQYF. The CDR3 DNA reads TGTGCCAGCAGTCGGGCCTCCTGGTTCTACGAGCAGTACTTC.

This clonotype was observed at least ten times. This sequence joins TRBV7-2 and TRBJ2-2, with unresolved D. The germline gives CDR1 SGHTA, CDR2 FQGNSA. The V end was cut by 2 bases, the J end by 9 bases, with 13 bases between. The CDR3 contains 14 residues. CDR3 in DNA: TGTGCCAGCAGCTTAATAGCAAGCCTCAGGGAGCTGTTTTTT. Translating it yields CASSLIASLRELFF.

This clonotype has a handful of counts. CDR3 sequence (DNA): TGTGCCAGCAGCTATGGAGGGGAAGGCACCGGGGAGCTGTTTTTT. As protein: CASSYGGEGTGELFF. The chain is built from TRBV7-3 and TRBJ2-2; D may be TRBD2 (6 bases). V lost 4 bases and J 4 bases, leaving 13 bases between the germline ends. CDR1 SGHTA and CDR2 FQGTGA come from the germline V gene. CDR3 length: 15 amino acids.

In the case of this clonotype: Since a much larger clone is just one base distant, this may be a read error. This sequence joins TRBV28 and TRBJ2-7; 8 bases match TRBD2. Looked up from germline, CDR1 is MDHEN and CDR2 is SYDVKM. The CDR3 contains 13 residues. For the CDR3, the DNA is TGTGCCACCCATACGGGGGGGCATTACGAGCATTACTTC. It specifies CATHTGGHYEHYF.

This clonotype was detected many times. This sequence joins TRBV29-1 and TRBJ1-2; a weak D match, TRBD1 (6 bases). The CDR3 has 13 amino acids. CDR1 is SQVTM and CDR2 is ANQGSEA in the germline V gene. V was shortened by 1 base and J by 10 bases, with 16 bases between the two germline ends. The CDR3 DNA is TGCAGCGTTGAAGGGGGGGACAAGGCGTCCTACACCTTC. This encodes CSVEGGDKASYTF.

This clonotype was observed a few times. The V and J genes are TRBV6-5 and TRBJ2-7; no definite D call. The V end was cut by 6 bases, the J end by 6 bases, with 9 bases between. CDR3 length: 11 amino acids. From germline, CDR1 is MNHEY and CDR2 SVGAGI. CDR3 DNA sequence: TGTGCCAGCAGGTTTCGGTCCGAGCAGTACTTC. Amino acid sequence: CASRFRSEQYF.

The sample holds a few counts of this clonotype. V and J are TRBV20-1 and TRBJ1-2; D gene uncertain. Deletions cut 6 bases from V and 7 bases from J, with 15 bases between. This CDR3 comprises 12 residues. Germline assignment: CDR1 DFQATT and CDR2 SNEGSKA (reference sequence). In DNA form, the CDR3 reads TGCAGTGCAACGACCGGGCAGTTTGGCTACACCTTC. It encodes CSATTGQFGYTF.

This clonotype was observed at least ten times. This chain joins TRBV4-3 and TRBJ2-2; TRBD2 might be the D (5 bases). V gave up 1 base and J gave up 4 bases, with 16 bases separating them. This CDR3 is built from 17 residues. Germline loops: CDR1 LGHNA, CDR2 YSLEER. The CDR3 spells CASSQVQGGGSTGELFF. DNA of the CDR3: TGCGCCAGCAGCCAAGTACAAGGTGGAGGCAGCACCGGGGAGCTGTTTTTT.

This clonotype was detected only a few times. The chain is built from TRBV7-3 and TRBJ2-3; TRBD1 might be the D (5 bases). Germline V gene sequence: CDR1 SGHTA, CDR2 FQGTGA. The V end lost 4 bases, the J end lost 6 bases, and 11 bases lay between the germline ends. CDR3 length: 13 residues. The DNA of the CDR3 is TGTGCCAGCAGCTCCAGGGTAGCCGATACGCAGTATTTT. Its protein product is CASSSRVADTQYF.